The T cell receptor (beta chain) under discussion was sequenced for a study of naive and memory T cell subsets. General study points: Naive repertoires, especially CD8, held a few larger clonotypes, possibly memory cells re-expressing CD45RA.

The CDR3 sequence is 15 residues long. Per the germline V gene, CDR1 is SGHDT and CDR2 is YYEEEE. Trimming stripped 0 bases from V and 6 bases from J, with 13 bases between. Turning to this clonotype: Its antigen is unknown.

CMV status came from CD4+ IFNgamma after overnight CMV lysate stimulation. Two oligonucleotides, mixed equimolar, formed the beta constant-region primer covering TRBC1 and TRBC2. The ligated cDNA underwent four PCR rounds using SP2 and nested alpha and beta constant-region primers. One entry per CDR3 protein, called by TCRdb with MiXCR from the UMI-ligation and nested PCR reads. In the table there are roughly 150,000 distinct CDR3 sequences, approximately 21% of which are singletons. This clonotype was obtained from a human donor in good health. The sequencing sample was made of naive CD8+ T cells from blood. The V and J genes are TRBV5-6 and TRBJ2-1; D possibly corresponds to TRBD1 (5 bases). The DNA of the CDR3 is TGTGCCAGCAGCTTGGTGGACACACAGAGCAATGAGCAGTTCTTC. Translating it yields CASSLVDTQSNEQFF.